Sequencing of this T cell receptor (beta chain) was carried out in a study of OX40 agonist ivuxolimab in advanced cancers. Study information: Dose-escalation patients' cancers were hepatocellular carcinoma, melanoma, renal cell or head and neck cancer. The group had a mean age of roughly 65 years, ranged from about 23 to 85, and was 82.7% male.

Here immunoSEQ multiplex PCR was the method, and the copy in TCRdb shows in-frame clones only, minus some. The sample yields under 150,000 clones, approximately 90% seen once. The germline V gene encodes CDR1 LNHDA and CDR2 SQIVND (reference sequence). CDR3 length equals 15 residues. With 7 bases clipped from V and 9 bases from J, the junction kept 10 bases outside the gene matches. Sample: CD4+ or CD8+ T cells sorted from blood, taken in a trial of the OX40 agonist ivuxolimab. The chain uses TRBV19 and TRBJ1-6; 9 bases fit TRBD1. The source is an adult with an advanced solid tumor such as melanoma, head and neck, liver or kidney cancer. The CDR3, as DNA: TGTGCCAGTACCGAGACAGGGGGATCTCGTTCACCCCTCCACTTT. Translated: CASTETGGSRSPLHF.